This TCR beta chain was retrieved from a study of cytomegalovirus exposure and HLA in healthy donors. This clone was counted a single time. Its specificity is not known. The PCR made use of 60 Vbeta and 13 Jbeta primers. Original processing methods: Later, an analysis found roughly 80 million unique TCR beta chains, and 8.5 million to 14 million of these were shared. Assay: immunoSEQ multiplex PCR; the TCRdb copy retains only in-frame clones and omits some. For V, J and clone size, that table is used; D and trimming come from the DNA. The sample yields about 110,000 clones, 70% to 75% seen once. The study's findings and limits: Later on, an analysis tied approximately 17,000 TCR beta sequences to HLA alleles at 0.05 false discovery rate. Presence/absence analyses assumed roughly uniform sequencing depth across donors, which may not hold.

CDR1 SGDLS and CDR2 YYNGEE come from the germline V gene. The CDR3 has 16 residues. V was clipped by 4 bases and J by 5 bases; unmatched bases: 12. The sample comprised PBMCs. This chain uses TRBV9 with TRBJ2-7; 10 nucleotides align to TRBD2. The sequence came from a woman aged 40 to 50 in good health and CMV-seronegative. The CDR3 bases are TGTGCCAGCAGCCCGCGAGGGCTAGCGGGGGCAGACGAGCAGTACTTC. Translation gives CASSPRGLAGADEQYF.